The sample holds a few counts of the clone carrying this T cell receptor (beta chain). The antigen remains unidentified. Alongside a J-beta primer mix, a sample-barcoded 5' primer served in a second PCR lasting 7 to 11 cycles. MiXCR, run by TCRdb on the 5' RACE reads, gives a single entry per CDR3 protein. The sample consists of 1.5 million to 2 million distinct CDR3 sequences, approximately 30% of them appearing once. Investigators took around 10 milliliters of peripheral blood from every donor. This CDR3 comprises 12 residues. Trimming shortened V by 6 bases and J by 9 bases, and 15 bases separated the two germline ends. Germline CDR1 is DFQATT and CDR2 is SNEGSKA (reference sequence). These data originate in a study of blood T cells in healthy people across ages. Findings and limits, study-wide: Researchers judged that diversity estimates from one million T cells fell short of true values.

The source of this sequence is a woman in her 30s in good health. Material: blood. The gene calls are TRBV20-1 and TRBJ2-1; the D gene is possibly TRBD2 (5 bases). CDR3 in amino acids: CSAKQWGAEQFF. CDR3 DNA sequence: TGCAGTGCCAAGCAGTGGGGAGCTGAGCAGTTCTTC.